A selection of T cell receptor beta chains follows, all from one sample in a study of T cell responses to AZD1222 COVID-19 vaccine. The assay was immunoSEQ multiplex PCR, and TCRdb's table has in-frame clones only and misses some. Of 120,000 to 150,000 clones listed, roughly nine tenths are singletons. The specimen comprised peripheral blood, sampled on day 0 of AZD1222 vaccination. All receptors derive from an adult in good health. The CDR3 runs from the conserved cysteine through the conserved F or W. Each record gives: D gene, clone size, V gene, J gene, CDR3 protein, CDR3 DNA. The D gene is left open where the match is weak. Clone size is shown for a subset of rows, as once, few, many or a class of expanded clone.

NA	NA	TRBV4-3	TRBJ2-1	CASSQGNQRVEQFF	TGCGCCAGCAGCCAAGGCAATCAGCGGGTTGAGCAGTTCTTC
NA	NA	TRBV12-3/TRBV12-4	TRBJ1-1	CASSRVRYEAFF	TGTGCCAGCAGTCGTGTACGGTACGAAGCTTTCTTT
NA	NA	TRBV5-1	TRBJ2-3	CASSSLVRGGPTDTQYF	TGCGCCAGCAGCTCCCTGGTCAGGGGGGGGCCCACAGATACGCAGTATTTT
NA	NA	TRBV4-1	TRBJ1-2	CASSQGIRGPPSGYTF	TGCGCCAGCAGCCAAGGTATCCGAGGACCCCCGTCGGGCTACACCTTC
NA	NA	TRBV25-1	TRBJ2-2	CASSEWGIRELFF	TGTGCCAGCAGTGAATGGGGCATCCGGGAGCTGTTTTTT
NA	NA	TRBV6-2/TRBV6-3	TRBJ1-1	CASSVGSSNTEAFF	TGTGCCAGCAGTGTAGGATCTTCGAACACTGAAGCTTTCTTT
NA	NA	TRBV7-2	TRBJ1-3	CASSLGGAGNTIYF	TGTGCCAGCAGCTTAGGGGGGGCCGGAAACACCATATATTTT
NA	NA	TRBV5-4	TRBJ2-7	CASRPEGGLPYEQYF	TGTGCCAGCAGGCCTGAGGGGGGTCTACCCTACGAGCAGTACTTC
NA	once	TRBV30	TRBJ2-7	CAWRERHLHEQYF	TGTGCCTGGAGGGAACGACATCTCCACGAGCAGTACTTC
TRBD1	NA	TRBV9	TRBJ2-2	CASSVESGRGTGELFF	TGTGCCAGCAGCGTAGAATCCGGCAGGGGGACCGGGGAGCTGTTTTTT
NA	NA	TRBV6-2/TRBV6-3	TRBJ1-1	CASSWAGNTEAFF	TGTGCCAGCAGTTGGGCAGGGAACACTGAAGCTTTCTTT
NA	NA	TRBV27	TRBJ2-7	CASSLPPGLGLGEQYF	TGTGCCAGCAGTTTACCGCCAGGCCTGGGCCTTGGCGAGCAGTACTTC
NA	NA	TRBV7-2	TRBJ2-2	CASSLGGQPGELFF	TGTGCCAGCAGCTTAGGCGGGCAGCCGGGGGAGCTGTTTTTT
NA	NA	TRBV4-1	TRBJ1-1	CASSHSGGLAFF	TGCGCCAGCAGCCATAGTGGCGGATTGGCTTTCTTT
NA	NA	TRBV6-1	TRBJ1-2	CASSEVGTELVYGYTF	TGTGCCAGCAGTGAAGTGGGAACAGAGCTAGTCTATGGCTACACCTTC
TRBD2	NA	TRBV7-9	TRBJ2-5	CASSLGTSRLPIQETQYF	TGTGCCAGCAGCTTAGGGACTAGCCGACTTCCGATTCAAGAGACCCAGTACTTC
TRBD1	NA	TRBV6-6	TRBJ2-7	CASRQPGQVNEQYF	TGTGCCAGCAGACAACCGGGACAGGTGAACGAGCAGTACTTC
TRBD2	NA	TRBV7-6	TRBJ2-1	CASSSGRGTSFRQRSSEQFF	TGTGCCAGCAGCTCCGGGCGGGGGACTAGCTTCAGGCAGCGGTCGAGTGAGCAGTTCTTC
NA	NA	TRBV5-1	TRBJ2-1	CASSLAPSNYNEQFF	TGCGCCAGCAGCTTGGCCCCTAGCAATTACAATGAGCAGTTCTTC
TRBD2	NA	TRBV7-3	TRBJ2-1	CASSKVRTSEGDEQFF	TGTGCCAGCAGCAAAGTCCGGACTAGCGAGGGGGATGAGCAGTTCTTC
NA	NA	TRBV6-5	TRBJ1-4	CASSTAATNEKLFF	TGTGCCAGCAGTACAGCAGCAACTAATGAAAAACTGTTTTTT
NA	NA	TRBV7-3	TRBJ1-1	CASSDNPVNTEAFF	TGTGCCAGCAGCGACAACCCAGTGAACACTGAAGCTTTCTTT
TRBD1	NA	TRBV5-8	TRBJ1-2	CASSSFSGTGGSFGGYTF	TGTGCCAGCAGCTCATTTTCCGGGACAGGGGGGTCCTTTGGAGGCTACACCTTC
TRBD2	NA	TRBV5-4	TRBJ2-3	CASSTLAGSFDTQYF	TGTGCCAGCAGCACCCTAGCGGGCTCTTTCGATACGCAGTATTTT
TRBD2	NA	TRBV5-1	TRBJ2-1	CASSPGTSGSLSNEQFF	TGCGCCAGCAGCCCCGGGACTAGCGGGAGTCTGAGCAATGAGCAGTTCTTC
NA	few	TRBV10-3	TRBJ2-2	CAIRERSDGELFF	TGTGCCATCAGGGAACGGAGTGACGGGGAGCTGTTTTTT
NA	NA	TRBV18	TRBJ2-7	CASSPGTPGGYEQYF	TGTGCCAGCTCACCAGGGACTCCAGGAGGCTACGAGCAGTACTTC
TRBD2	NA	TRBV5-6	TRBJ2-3	CASSPAGTRSTDTQYF	TGTGCCAGCAGCCCCGCCGGGACTAGGAGCACAGATACGCAGTATTTT
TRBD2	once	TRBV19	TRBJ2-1	CASSISTSVYNEQFF	TGTGCCAGTAGTATTAGTACTAGCGTATACAATGAGCAGTTCTTC
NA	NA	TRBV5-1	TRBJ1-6	CASSSDPPTGFNSPLHF	TGCGCCAGCAGCTCCGATCCTCCCACAGGGTTTAATTCACCCCTCCACTTT
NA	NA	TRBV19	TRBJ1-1	CASSIRPEMNTEAFF	TGTGCCAGTAGTATCCGGCCGGAGATGAACACTGAAGCTTTCTTT
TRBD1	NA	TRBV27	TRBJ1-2	CASSLFGNRGYGYTF	TGTGCCAGCAGTTTATTCGGAAACAGGGGGTATGGCTACACCTTC
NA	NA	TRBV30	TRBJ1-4	CAWRGDRSEKLFF	TGTGCCTGGAGGGGAGACAGGAGCGAAAAACTGTTTTTT
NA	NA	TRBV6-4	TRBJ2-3	CASSALSSTDTQYF	TGTGCCAGCAGTGCCCTAAGCTCCACAGATACGCAGTATTTT
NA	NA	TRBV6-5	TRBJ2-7	CASSPTRLVLSEQYF	TGTGCCAGCAGTCCCACCCGACTAGTCTTATCCGAGCAGTACTTC
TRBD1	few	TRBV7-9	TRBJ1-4	CASSSTGGEGMGEKLFF	TGTGCCAGCAGCTCGACAGGGGGCGAGGGTATGGGTGAAAAACTGTTTTTT
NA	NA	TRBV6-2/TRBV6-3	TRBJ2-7	CASSWQGRGAYEQYF	TGTGCCAGCAGTTGGCAGGGCCGAGGGGCCTACGAGCAGTACTTC
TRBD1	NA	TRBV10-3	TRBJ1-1	CAISGRRDREGLVEAFF	TGTGCCATCAGTGGACGTCGGGACAGGGAAGGGTTGGTTGAAGCTTTCTTT
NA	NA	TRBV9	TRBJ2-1	CASSSDPRGRDNEQFF	TGTGCCAGCAGCTCCGACCCCAGGGGCCGGGACAATGAGCAGTTCTTC
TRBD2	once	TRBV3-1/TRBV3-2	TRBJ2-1	CASSQDLAGFAYNEQFF	TGTGCCAGCAGCCAAGATCTAGCGGGGTTCGCCTACAATGAGCAGTTCTTC
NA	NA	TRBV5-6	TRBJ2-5	CASSLGGAHRETQYF	TGTGCCAGCAGCTTGGGTGGGGCACATCGAGAGACCCAGTACTTC
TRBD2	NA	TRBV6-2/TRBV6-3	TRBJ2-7	CASSPQGLAASYEQYF	TGTGCCAGCAGCCCCCAAGGACTAGCGGCCTCCTACGAGCAGTACTTC
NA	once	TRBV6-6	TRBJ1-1	CASSSPQQGTEAFF	TGTGCCAGCAGTTCCCCCCAACAGGGCACTGAAGCTTTCTTT
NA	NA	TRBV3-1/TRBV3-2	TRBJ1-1	CASSPDRGRPGAEAFF	TGTGCCAGCAGCCCCGACCGGGGGCGTCCCGGCGCTGAAGCTTTCTTT
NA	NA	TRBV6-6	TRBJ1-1	CASSYGSGMGEAFF	TGTGCCAGCAGTTATGGTTCGGGGATGGGTGAAGCTTTCTTT
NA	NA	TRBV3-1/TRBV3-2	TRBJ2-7	CASSRAYAGDEQYF	TGTGCCAGCAGCCGCGCCTACGCAGGGGACGAGCAGTACTTC
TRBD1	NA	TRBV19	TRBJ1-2	CASRDRGLPAHGYTF	TGTGCCAGCCGGGACAGGGGGCTGCCTGCCCATGGCTACACCTTC
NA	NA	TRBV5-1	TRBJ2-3	CASSLEPGNTDTQYF	TGCGCCAGCAGCTTGGAGCCAGGGAACACAGATACGCAGTATTTT
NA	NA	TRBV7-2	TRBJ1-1	CASSLDRVNTEAFF	TGTGCCAGCAGCTTAGACAGGGTGAACACTGAAGCTTTCTTT
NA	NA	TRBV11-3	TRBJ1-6	CASSLDPGPLGQGRGPLHF	TGTGCCAGCAGCTTAGACCCGGGACCGTTAGGCCAGGGACGAGGACCCCTCCACTTT
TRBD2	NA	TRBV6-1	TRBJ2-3	CASRPSGGTDTQYF	TGTGCCAGCAGGCCTAGCGGGGGCACAGATACGCAGTATTTT
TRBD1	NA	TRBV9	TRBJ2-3	CASSWAGGDTQYF	TGTGCCAGCAGCTGGGCAGGGGGAGATACGCAGTATTTT
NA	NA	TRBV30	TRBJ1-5	CAWSSGSPQHF	TGTGCCTGGAGTTCGGGTTCGCCCCAGCATTTT
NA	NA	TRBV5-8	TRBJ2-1	CASRTRAQITYNEQFF	TGTGCCAGCAGGACGAGGGCCCAGATTACCTACAATGAGCAGTTCTTC
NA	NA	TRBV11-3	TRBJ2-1	CASSLDLGALYNEQFF	TGTGCCAGCAGCTTAGATTTAGGCGCCCTCTACAATGAGCAGTTCTTC
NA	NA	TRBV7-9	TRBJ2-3	CASSGTDVETDTQYF	TGTGCCAGCAGCGGGACGGACGTCGAGACAGATACGCAGTATTTT
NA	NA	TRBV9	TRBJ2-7	CASSVGLRQSSYEQYF	TGTGCCAGCAGCGTAGGACTTCGCCAAAGCTCCTACGAGCAGTACTTC
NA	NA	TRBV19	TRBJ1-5	CASSIGPGIQPQHF	TGTGCCAGTAGTATAGGACCGGGGATACAGCCCCAGCATTTT
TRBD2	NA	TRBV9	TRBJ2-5	CASDKRGDQETQYF	TGTGCCAGCGACAAGCGGGGAGACCAAGAGACCCAGTACTTC
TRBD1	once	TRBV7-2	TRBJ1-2	CASSPLRQGAETF	TGTGCCAGCAGCCCCTTAAGGCAGGGGGCTGAGACCTTC